This is a list of T cell receptor beta chains from one sample in a study of cytomegalovirus exposure and HLA in healthy donors. Profiling relied on immunoSEQ multiplex PCR, and the TCRdb table lists in-frame clones only, not all of them. The repertoire has around 69,000 clones, roughly 95% of them found once; the top ten carry 4.5% to 5%. Material: PBMCs. The receptors come from a woman aged 18-29 years in good health and CMV-seropositive. CDR3s leave out the opening cysteine and the closing phenylalanine or tryptophan.

j_call: TRBJ2-7; v_call: TRBV7-3; cdr3_aa: ASSYSGSLGEQY
j_call: TRBJ2-1; v_call: TRBV28; cdr3_aa: ASKGALGSSYNEQF
j_call: TRBJ1-4; v_call: TRBV7-2; cdr3_aa: ASSLVSLEEKLF
j_call: TRBJ2-3; v_call: TRBV28; cdr3_aa: ASSLLLGQGADTQY
j_call: TRBJ1-1; v_call: TRBV5-4; cdr3_aa: ASSRDRLEAF
j_call: TRBJ2-2; v_call: TRBV6-5; cdr3_aa: ASSFFGGNTGELF
j_call: TRBJ2-1; v_call: TRBV5-4; cdr3_aa: ASSLAGQTSSYNEQF
j_call: TRBJ2-1; v_call: TRBV30; cdr3_aa: AWSVGLVNEQF
j_call: TRBJ1-6; v_call: TRBV5-1; cdr3_aa: ASSLVATGFISPLH
j_call: TRBJ2-7; v_call: TRBV18; cdr3_aa: ASSPSGTVRYEQY
j_call: TRBJ1-2; v_call: TRBV18; cdr3_aa: ASSPFSGTEGYT
j_call: TRBJ1-1; v_call: TRBV7-2; cdr3_aa: ASRGDTMNTEAF
j_call: TRBJ2-5; v_call: TRBV5-8; cdr3_aa: ASSSLATSGSKETQY
j_call: TRBJ2-1; v_call: TRBV7-2; cdr3_aa: ASSARLAEVNNEQF
j_call: TRBJ2-5; v_call: TRBV11-2; cdr3_aa: ASSPGAVETQY
j_call: TRBJ2-2; v_call: TRBV18; cdr3_aa: ASSHLVGGHTGELF
j_call: TRBJ1-5; v_call: TRBV6-1; cdr3_aa: ASSESGGRQPQH
j_call: TRBJ2-2; v_call: TRBV7-2; cdr3_aa: ASSLSTSVGTGELF
j_call: TRBJ2-1; v_call: TRBV30; cdr3_aa: AWRLAGPYNEQF
j_call: TRBJ2-1; v_call: TRBV11-2; cdr3_aa: ASSLVLAYEQF
j_call: TRBJ2-6; v_call: TRBV19; cdr3_aa: ASSITSSGANVLT
j_call: TRBJ2-5; v_call: TRBV29-1; cdr3_aa: SVEVSGTQETQY
j_call: TRBJ2-2; v_call: TRBV5-6; cdr3_aa: ASSWRGTGELF
j_call: TRBJ2-2; v_call: TRBV6-5; cdr3_aa: ASSSLAGLPGELF
j_call: TRBJ2-3; v_call: TRBV5-1; cdr3_aa: ASSSTSGRIDTQY
j_call: TRBJ2-7; v_call: TRBV4-1; cdr3_aa: ASSPSSGEQY
j_call: TRBJ2-3; v_call: TRBV29-1; cdr3_aa: SVRLGATDTQY
j_call: TRBJ2-3; v_call: TRBV11-3; cdr3_aa: ASSLTGGGTDTQY
j_call: TRBJ2-2; v_call: TRBV7-9; cdr3_aa: ASSLGLPQNTGELF
j_call: TRBJ2-5; v_call: TRBV5-4; cdr3_aa: ASSMGRGQETQY
j_call: TRBJ2-2; v_call: TRBV7-6; cdr3_aa: ASSSTSGRANTGELF
j_call: TRBJ2-2; v_call: TRBV7-9; cdr3_aa: ASTQGTTANTGELF
j_call: TRBJ2-7; v_call: TRBV14; cdr3_aa: ASRAVNLTGFHEQY
j_call: TRBJ2-3; v_call: TRBV5-4; cdr3_aa: ASSEPDRGDTQY
j_call: TRBJ2-7; v_call: TRBV7-3; cdr3_aa: ASSATGDSYEQY
j_call: TRBJ1-2; v_call: TRBV6-6; cdr3_aa: ASSHLDRFYYGYT
j_call: TRBJ2-3; v_call: TRBV5-1; cdr3_aa: ASSTWSGPRTDTQY